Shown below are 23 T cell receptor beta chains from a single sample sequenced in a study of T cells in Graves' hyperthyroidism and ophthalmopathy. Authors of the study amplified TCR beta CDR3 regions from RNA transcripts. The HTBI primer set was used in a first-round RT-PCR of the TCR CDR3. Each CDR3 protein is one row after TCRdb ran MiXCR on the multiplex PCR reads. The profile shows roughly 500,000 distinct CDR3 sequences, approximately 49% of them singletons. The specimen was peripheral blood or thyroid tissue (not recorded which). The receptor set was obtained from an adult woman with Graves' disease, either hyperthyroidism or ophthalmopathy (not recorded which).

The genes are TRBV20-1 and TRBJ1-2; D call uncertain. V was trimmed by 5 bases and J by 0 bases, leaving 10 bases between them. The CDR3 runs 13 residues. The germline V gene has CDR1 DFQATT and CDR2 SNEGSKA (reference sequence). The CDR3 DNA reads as TGCAGTGCTTATACCCGGGCTAACTATGGCTACACCTTC. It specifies CSAYTRANYGYTF.

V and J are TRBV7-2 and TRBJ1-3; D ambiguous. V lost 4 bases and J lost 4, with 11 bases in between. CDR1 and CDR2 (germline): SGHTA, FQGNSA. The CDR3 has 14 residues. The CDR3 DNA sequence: TGTGCCAGCAGCTCCGTCGTGGGGGGAAACACCATATATTTT. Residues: CASSSVVGGNTIYF.

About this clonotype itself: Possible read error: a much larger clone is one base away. The DNA for the CDR3 is TGTGCCAGCAGCCACCGGGACAGGGGACAGACCCAGTACTTC. Translating gives CASSHRDRGQTQYF. V gene TRBV7-9 combines with J gene TRBJ2-5; 10 bases line up with TRBD1. The CDR3 runs to 14 residues. Germline loops: CDR1 SEHNR, CDR2 FQNEAQ (reference sequence). With 5 bases clipped from V and 6 bases from J, the junction kept 6 bases outside the gene matches. The full variable domain, in which reference TRBV7-9 and TRBJ2-5 provide the parts outside the CDR3, is DTGVSQNPRHKITKRGQNVTFRCDPISEHNRLYWYRQTLGQGPEFLTYFQNEAQLEKSRLLSDRFSAERPKGSFSTLEIQRTEQGDSAMYLCASSHRDRGQTQYFGPGTRLLVL.

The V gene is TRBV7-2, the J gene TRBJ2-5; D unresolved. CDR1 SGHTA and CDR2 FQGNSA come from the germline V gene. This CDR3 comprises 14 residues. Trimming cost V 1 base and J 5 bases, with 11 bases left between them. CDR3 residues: CASSLDLGWETQYF. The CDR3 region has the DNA TGTGCCAGCAGCTTAGACCTGGGATGGGAGACCCAGTACTTC.

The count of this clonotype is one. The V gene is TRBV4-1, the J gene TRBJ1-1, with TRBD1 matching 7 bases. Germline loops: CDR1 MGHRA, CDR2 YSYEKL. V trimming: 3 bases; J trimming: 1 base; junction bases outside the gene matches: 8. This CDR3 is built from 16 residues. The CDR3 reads CASSHTTGTPNTEAFF. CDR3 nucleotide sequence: TGCGCCAGCAGCCATACGACAGGGACGCCGAACACTGAAGCTTTCTTT.

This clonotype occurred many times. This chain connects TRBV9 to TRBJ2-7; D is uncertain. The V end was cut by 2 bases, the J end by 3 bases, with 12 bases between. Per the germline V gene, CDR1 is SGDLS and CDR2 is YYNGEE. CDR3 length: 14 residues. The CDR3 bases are TGTGCCAGCAGCGTTCGGCAGGATGGCTACGAGCAGTACTTC. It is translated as CASSVRQDGYEQYF.

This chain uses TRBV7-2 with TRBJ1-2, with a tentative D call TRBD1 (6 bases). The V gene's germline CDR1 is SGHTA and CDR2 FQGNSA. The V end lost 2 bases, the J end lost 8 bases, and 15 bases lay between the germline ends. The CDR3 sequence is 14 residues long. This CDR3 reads CASSLLAGDQGYTF. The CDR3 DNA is TGTGCCAGCAGCTTACTAGCAGGGGATCAGGGCTACACCTTC.

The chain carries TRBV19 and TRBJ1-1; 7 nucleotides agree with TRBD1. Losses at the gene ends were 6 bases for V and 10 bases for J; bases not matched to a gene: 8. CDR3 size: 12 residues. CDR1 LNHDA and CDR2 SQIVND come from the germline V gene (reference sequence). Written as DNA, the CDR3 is TGTGCCAGTAGACGTCGACAGGGAGTAGCTTTCTTT. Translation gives CASRRRQGVAFF.

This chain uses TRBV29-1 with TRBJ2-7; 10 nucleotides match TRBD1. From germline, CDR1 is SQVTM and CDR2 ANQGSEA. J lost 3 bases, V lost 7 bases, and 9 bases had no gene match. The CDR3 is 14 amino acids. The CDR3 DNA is TGCAGCGCAAGGACAGGGGGTGAGTTCTACGAGCAGTACTTC. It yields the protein CSARTGGEFYEQYF.

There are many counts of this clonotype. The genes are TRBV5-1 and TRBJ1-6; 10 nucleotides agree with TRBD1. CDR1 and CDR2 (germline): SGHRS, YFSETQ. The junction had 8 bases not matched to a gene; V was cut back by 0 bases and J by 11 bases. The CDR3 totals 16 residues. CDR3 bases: TGCGCCAGCAGCTTGGACCACGGGACAGGGGTAACACCCCTCCACTTT. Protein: CASSLDHGTGVTPLHF.

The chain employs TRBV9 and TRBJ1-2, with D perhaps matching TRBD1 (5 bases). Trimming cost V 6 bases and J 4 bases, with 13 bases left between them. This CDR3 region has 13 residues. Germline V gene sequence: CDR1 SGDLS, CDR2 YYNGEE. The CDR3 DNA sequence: TGTGCCAGCACCCCAGGGAGGGCCTATGGCTACACCTTC. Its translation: CASTPGRAYGYTF.

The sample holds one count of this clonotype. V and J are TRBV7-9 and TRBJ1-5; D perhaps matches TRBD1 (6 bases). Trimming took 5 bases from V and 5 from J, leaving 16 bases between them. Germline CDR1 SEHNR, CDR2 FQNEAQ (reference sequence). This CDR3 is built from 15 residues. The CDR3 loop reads CASSPTDRRYQPQHF. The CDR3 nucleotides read TGTGCCAGCAGCCCCACGGACAGACGATATCAGCCCCAGCATTTT.

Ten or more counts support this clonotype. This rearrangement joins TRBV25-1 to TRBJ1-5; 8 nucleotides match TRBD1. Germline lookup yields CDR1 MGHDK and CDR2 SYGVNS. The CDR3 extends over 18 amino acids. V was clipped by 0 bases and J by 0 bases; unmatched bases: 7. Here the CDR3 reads CASSEYRQGYYSNQPQHF. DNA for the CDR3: TGTGCCAGCAGTGAATATCGACAGGGGTACTATAGCAATCAGCCCCAGCATTTT.

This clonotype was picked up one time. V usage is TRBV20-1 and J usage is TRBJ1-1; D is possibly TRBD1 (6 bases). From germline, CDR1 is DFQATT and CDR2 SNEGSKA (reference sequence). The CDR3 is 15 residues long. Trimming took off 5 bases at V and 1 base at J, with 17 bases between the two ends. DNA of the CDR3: TGCAGTGCTCTACAAGTGGGGGCCACGAACACTGAAGCTTTCTTT. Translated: CSALQVGATNTEAFF.

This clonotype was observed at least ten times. Written as DNA, the CDR3 is TGTGCCAGCAGCATCGGACAGGCGTACGAGCATTTT. It codes for CASSIGQAYEHF. This rearrangement joins TRBV7-8 to TRBJ1-5, with TRBD1 identical over 7 bases. CDR1 SGHVS and CDR2 FQNEAQ come from the germline V gene. Trimming at V came to 5 bases and at J to 14 bases, leaving 9 bases not matched to a gene. This CDR3 comprises 12 residues.

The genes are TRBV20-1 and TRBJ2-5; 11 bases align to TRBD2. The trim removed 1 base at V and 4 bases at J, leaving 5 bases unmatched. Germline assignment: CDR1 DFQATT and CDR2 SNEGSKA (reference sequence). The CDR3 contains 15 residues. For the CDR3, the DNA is TGCAGTGCTAGAGGGGTTAGCGGGGGGGCAGAGACCCAGTACTTC. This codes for CSARGVSGGAETQYF.

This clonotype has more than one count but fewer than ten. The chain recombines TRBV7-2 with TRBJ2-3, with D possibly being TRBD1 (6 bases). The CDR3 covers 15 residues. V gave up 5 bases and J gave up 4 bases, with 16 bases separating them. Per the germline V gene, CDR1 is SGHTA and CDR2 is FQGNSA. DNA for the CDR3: TGTGCCAGCAGCAACGGACAGTCATATGCAGATACGCAGTATTTT. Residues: CASSNGQSYADTQYF.

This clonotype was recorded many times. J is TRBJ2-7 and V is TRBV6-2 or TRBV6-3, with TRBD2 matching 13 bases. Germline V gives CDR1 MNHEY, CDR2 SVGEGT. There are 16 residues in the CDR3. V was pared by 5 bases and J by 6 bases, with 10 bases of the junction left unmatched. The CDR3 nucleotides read TGTGCCAGCAGTCAGGGACTAGCGGGACATCCTGGCGAGCAGTACTTC. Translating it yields CASSQGLAGHPGEQYF.

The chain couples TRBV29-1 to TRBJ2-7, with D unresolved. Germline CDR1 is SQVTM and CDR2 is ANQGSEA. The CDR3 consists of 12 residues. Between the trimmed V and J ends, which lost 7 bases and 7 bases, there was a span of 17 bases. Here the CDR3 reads CSGRIGDWEQYF. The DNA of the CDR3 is TGCAGCGGCCGGATAGGAGACTGGGAGCAGTACTTC.

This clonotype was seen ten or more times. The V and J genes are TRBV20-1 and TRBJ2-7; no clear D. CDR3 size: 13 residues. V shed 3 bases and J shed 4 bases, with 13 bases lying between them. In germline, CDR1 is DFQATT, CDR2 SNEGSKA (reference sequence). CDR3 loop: CSASDRTLYEQYF. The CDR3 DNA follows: TGCAGTGCTAGCGACCGTACTCTATACGAGCAGTACTTC.

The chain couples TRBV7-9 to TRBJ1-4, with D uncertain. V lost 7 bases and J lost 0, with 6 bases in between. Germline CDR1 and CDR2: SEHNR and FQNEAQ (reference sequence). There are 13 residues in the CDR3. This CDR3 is CASIRATNEKLFF. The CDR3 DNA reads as TGTGCCAGCATTCGGGCAACTAATGAAAAACTGTTTTTT.

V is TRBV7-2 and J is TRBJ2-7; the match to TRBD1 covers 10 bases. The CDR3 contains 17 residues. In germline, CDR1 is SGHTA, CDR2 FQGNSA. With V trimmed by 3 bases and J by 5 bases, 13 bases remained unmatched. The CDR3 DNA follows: TGTGCCAGCAGCTTTGGTCCATTGGGACAGGGGTCCCACGAGCAGTACTTC. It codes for CASSFGPLGQGSHEQYF.

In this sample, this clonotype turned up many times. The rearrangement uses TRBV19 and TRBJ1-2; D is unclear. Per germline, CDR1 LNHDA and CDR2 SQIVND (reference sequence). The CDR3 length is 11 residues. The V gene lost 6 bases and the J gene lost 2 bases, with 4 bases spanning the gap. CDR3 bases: TGTGCCAGTAGGACAAACTATGGCTACACCTTC. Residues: CASRTNYGYTF.